The rows below give T cell receptor beta chains drawn from one sample of a study of blood T cell repertoires in COVID-19. Profiled with immunoSEQ multiplex PCR; TCRdb holds only in-frame clones, not every one. Of about 46,000 clones in the sample, more than 75% were seen once. The sequenced sample was peripheral blood. The origin of the receptors is a human donor in a cohort sampled during active COVID-19. The CDR3 runs from the conserved cysteine through the conserved F or W. The order of the fields is J gene, clone size, V gene, D gene, CDR3 protein, CDR3 DNA. A D gene is named only where the DNA matches it firmly. Rows may omit the clone size; those that give it use once, few, many or a size class.

J: TRBJ1-5; size: .; V: TRBV4-2; D: .; CDR3: CASRQTESNQPQHF; DNA: TGTGCCAGCAGGCAGACAGAAAGCAATCAGCCCCAGCATTTT
J: TRBJ2-1; size: once; V: TRBV21-1; D: .; CDR3: CASSLNRFSYNEQFF; DNA: TGTGCCAGCAGCCTTAACAGGTTCTCCTACAATGAGCAGTTCTTC
J: TRBJ2-5; size: .; V: TRBV4-1; D: TRBD1; CDR3: CASSQETGALYQETQYF; DNA: TGCGCCAGCAGCCAAGAGACAGGGGCTTTGTACCAAGAGACCCAGTACTTC
J: TRBJ1-2; size: few; V: TRBV24-1; D: .; CDR3: CATSDRGGYTF; DNA: TGTGCCACCAGTGATAGGGGTGGCTACACCTTC
J: TRBJ1-5; size: .; V: TRBV27; D: .; CDR3: CASRMTGGNQPQHF; DNA: TGTGCCAGCAGAATGACAGGAGGTAATCAGCCCCAGCATTTT
J: TRBJ2-7; size: .; V: TRBV5-1; D: TRBD1; CDR3: CASSLEDRGLEQYF; DNA: TGCGCCAGCAGCTTGGAGGACAGGGGTCTCGAGCAGTACTTC
J: TRBJ1-2; size: .; V: TRBV6-2/TRBV6-3; D: .; CDR3: CASSWGGARDGYTF; DNA: TGTGCCAGCAGTTGGGGAGGGGCTCGCGATGGCTACACCTTC
J: TRBJ2-7; size: .; V: TRBV5-8; D: .; CDR3: CASSWEAQGGDEQYF; DNA: TGTGCCAGCAGCTGGGAGGCCCAGGGGGGCGACGAGCAGTACTTC
J: TRBJ2-1; size: .; V: TRBV29-1; D: .; CDR3: CSVDAARDEQFF; DNA: TGCAGCGTTGACGCGGCCAGGGATGAGCAGTTCTTC
J: TRBJ1-3; size: medium-sized; V: TRBV29-1; D: .; CDR3: CSATRGGSGNTIYF; DNA: TGCAGCGCTACTAGAGGTGGTTCTGGAAACACCATATATTTT
J: TRBJ1-2; size: .; V: TRBV3-1/TRBV3-2; D: .; CDR3: CASSQAMTEANYGYTF; DNA: TGTGCCAGCAGCCAAGCAATGACAGAAGCTAACTATGGCTACACCTTC
J: TRBJ2-1; size: .; V: TRBV6-5; D: .; CDR3: CASSYFGEQFF; DNA: TGTGCCAGCAGTTATTTCGGTGAGCAGTTCTTC
J: TRBJ1-1; size: .; V: TRBV27; D: .; CDR3: CASKIALDSPHGNTEAFF; DNA: TGTGCCAGCAAAATAGCCCTAGACAGTCCCCACGGAAACACTGAAGCTTTCTTT
J: TRBJ2-5; size: .; V: TRBV6-2/TRBV6-3; D: .; CDR3: CASNYRDFQETQYF; DNA: TGTGCCAGCAATTACCGGGACTTCCAAGAGACCCAGTACTTC
J: TRBJ2-7; size: .; V: TRBV7-3; D: .; CDR3: CASSSSHNRDEQYF; DNA: TGTGCCAGCAGCTCAAGCCATAACAGGGACGAGCAGTACTTC
J: TRBJ2-1; size: .; V: TRBV28; D: TRBD1; CDR3: CASRGWTGNNEQFF; DNA: TGTGCCAGCAGAGGGTGGACAGGGAACAATGAGCAGTTCTTC
J: TRBJ1-2; size: .; V: TRBV3-1/TRBV3-2; D: TRBD1; CDR3: CASSQGQGPARGYTF; DNA: TGTGCCAGCAGCCAAGGACAGGGGCCGGCGAGGGGCTACACCTTC
J: TRBJ2-7; size: .; V: TRBV6-6; D: .; CDR3: CASSSAGEQYF; DNA: TGTGCCAGCAGTTCGGCGGGAGAGCAGTACTTC
J: TRBJ2-7; size: .; V: TRBV28; D: TRBD2; CDR3: CASSLAGLAGGLYEQYF; DNA: TGTGCCAGCAGTTTAGCCGGACTAGCGGGAGGTCTCTACGAGCAGTACTTC
J: TRBJ2-7; size: .; V: TRBV11-2; D: TRBD1; CDR3: CASSLETGEFYEQYF; DNA: TGTGCCAGCAGCTTAGAAACAGGGGAATTCTACGAGCAGTACTTC
J: TRBJ1-2; size: .; V: TRBV19; D: .; CDR3: CASSTLGRDNYGYTF; DNA: TGTGCCAGTAGTACCCTGGGCAGGGATAACTATGGCTACACCTTC
J: TRBJ2-3; size: .; V: TRBV7-9; D: .; CDR3: CASSLATSTDTQYF; DNA: TGTGCCAGCAGCTTAGCGACAAGCACAGATACGCAGTATTTT
J: TRBJ1-5; size: few; V: TRBV4-2; D: .; CDR3: CASSQGRDQPQHF; DNA: TGTGCCAGCAGCCAAGGTCGGGATCAGCCCCAGCATTTT
J: TRBJ1-2; size: once; V: TRBV13; D: .; CDR3: CASSLGGAEGYTF; DNA: TGTGCCAGCAGCCTCGGGGGGGCTGAGGGCTACACCTTC
J: TRBJ1-1; size: few; V: TRBV4-1; D: .; CDR3: CASSSFTGSTEAFF; DNA: TGCGCCAGCAGCTCCTTCACAGGGAGCACTGAAGCTTTCTTT
J: TRBJ2-3; size: .; V: TRBV15; D: .; CDR3: CATSRVVTDTQYF; DNA: TGTGCCACCAGCAGAGTCGTAACAGATACGCAGTATTTT
J: TRBJ1-1; size: .; V: TRBV19; D: .; CDR3: CASSTGIGSTEAFF; DNA: TGTGCCAGTAGTACAGGGATTGGCAGCACTGAAGCTTTCTTT
J: TRBJ2-7; size: .; V: TRBV6-6; D: .; CDR3: CASIDSTYEQYF; DNA: TGTGCCAGCATAGACAGTACCTACGAGCAGTACTTC